This T cell receptor beta chain was captured in a study of identical twins (dated by TCRdb to 2016 to 2017). Study-level background: To test whether fetal clonotypes persist, the study used deep sequencing on TCR alpha and beta repertoires from monozygotic twins, unrelated adults of various ages, and cord blood. Replicate twin experiments were performed at different times using different library preparation protocols to rule out contamination. Study-wide conclusions, independent of this receptor: The excess sharing between twins in beta out-of-frame sequences was weaker because fewer shared sequences reduced the signal-to-noise ratio. Because the same donors could not be followed over many years, the conclusions depended on cross-sectional statistical analysis. Out-of-frame TCR alpha sharing in monozygotic twins was systematically underestimated by recombination models, whereas sharing between unrelated individuals was in agreement with the recombination models. Compared with coincidental sharing between unrelated individuals, out-of-frame TCR alpha sequences shared between twins showed an excess of sequences with low generation probability. Zero-insertion analyses could be partly confounded by invariant T cells such as MAIT and iNKT, although diverse VJ usage argued against such confounding for most clonotypes. Fewer insertions were carried by abundant cord blood beta clonotypes, a similar but weaker trend appeared in young adult naive repertoires, and no such trend appeared in memory repertoires.

All donors were healthy Caucasians. The study also sequenced three unrelated non-twin adults: a male aged 18 to 30, a male aged 50 to 60 and a female aged 50 to 60. Miltenyi CD45RO+ enrichment and human naive T-cell isolation kits were used to isolate memory (CD45RO+) and naive T cells from PBMC. With respect to this clonotype: The specificity of this receptor is unknown. No base-level quality is on record; no much larger clone is a single base apart.

V loses 4 bases of germline sequence and J loses 8 bases, and the interval between the two ends is 15 bases. The CDR3, from cysteine to phenylalanine, totals 13 residues. Left in the record is the CDR3 DNA by itself, 39 bases read in frame from the first base. Per the germline V gene (reference sequence), GTSNPN is the CDR1 and SVGIG is the CDR2. Receptors were amplified or captured by 5' RACE. Instrument on record: Illumina HiSeq 2000. A universal primer binding site was introduced by template switching, and a unique molecular identifier was present in the final cDNA, enabling accurate counting of TCR cDNA molecules. Specific primers in the conserved constant-segment region were used to synthesize first-strand cDNA for the TCR alpha and beta chains. To control for contamination, every cDNA library was double barcoded, receiving both a SMART-Mk sample barcode and Illumina barcodes. TruSeq adapter sequences along with Illumina sample barcodes were introduced in two successive PCR steps. The TCR alpha and beta cDNA libraries were sequenced on the Illumina HiSeq platform using custom primers. Turning to the authors' computational methods: Unique molecular identifiers were extracted from raw reads with MiGEC, and CDR3 positions were determined with MiXCR. Recombination models were inferred per individual with the repgenHMM and IGoR tools using an EM algorithm. Shared clonotypes were analyzed with the tcR package in R, and sharing was normalized by the product of cloneset sizes. Out-of-frame nonproductive sequences were analyzed to study raw recombination free of thymic and clonal selection effects. TCRdb reran the public reads through fastp at Q25 and MiXCR, keeping productive beta chains. CDR3 protein duplicates are merged, each entry listing the most common genes and DNA. For this entry, the V and J calls and clone size follow TCRdb and not the study's own pipeline. This sample has about 690,000 distinct CDR3 sequences in its table, and around 6% of those were observed once. In total, the top ten clones hold 1.5% to 2% of the sample.

The chain is encoded by TRBV30 joined to TRBJ2-1; the D call is possibly TRBD1 or TRBD2, each sharing 5 bases. Input material: naive T cells sorted from blood. The cell subset or site label on this specimen signifies: cells isolated with a human naive T-cell isolation kit. The sequence was obtained from a man aged 18-30 years in good health. The DNA reads as follows: TGTGCCTGGACGACGGGAAGGGGCTATGAGCAGTTCTTC. Translated, it reads CAWTTGRGYEQFF.